This paragraph covers one T cell receptor (beta chain) sequence. It has no known antigen specificity. One base away there is no much larger clone; base qualities are not given. The method behind the library was 5' RACE. For sequencing, a NextSeq 500 was employed. The TCR library protocol attached unique molecular identifiers to individual cDNA molecules to correct for sequencing error and PCR bias. Sequencing covered both TCR alpha and beta chains, and within each sample the abundances of alpha and beta sequences were tightly co-correlated. Per the authors' processing: Decombinator V4 was used to annotate TCR sequences for V gene, J gene and CDR3. Expanded TCRs were defined as changing significantly between any two time points under a Poisson model with p below 0.0001. TCR abundances were normalised to the total number of TCRs sequenced per sample and expressed as counts per million. MAIT TCRs were defined by TRAV1-2 paired with TRAJ12, TRAJ20 or TRAJ33, and iNKT TCRs by TRAV10 paired with TRAJ18. VDJdb, accessed 1 November 2021, was searched for CMV, EBV and SARS-CoV-2 annotated TCRs, excluding TCRs annotated for multiple antigens. TCRdb passed the public sequencing reads through fastp at Q25 and MiXCR, retaining productive beta sequences. One record per CDR3 amino acid sequence lists the most common genes and DNA. TCRdb's processing, not the authors', yielded these V and J calls. A total of roughly 80,000 distinct CDR3 sequences appear in this sample, approximately 15% of them only once. In total, the top ten clones hold approximately 2.9% of the sample.

This specimen belongs to a study of early T cells in non-severe SARS-CoV-2 infection (dated by TCRdb to the early 2020s). In the study overall: Bulk RNA from unsorted whole blood was used for TCR sequencing, so alpha and beta chains could not be paired.

The CDR3 goes from the cysteine to the phenylalanine over 14 residues. CDR3 DNA is the only sequence kept; it has 42 bases, read in frame from the first base. Trimming accounts for 2 bases at V and 4 bases at J, while the number of junction bases matched to no gene is 4. In the germline V gene (reference sequence), CDR1 corresponds to DFQATT and CDR2 to SNEGSKA. The investigation overall reported the following: Matching against VDJdb was skewed toward anti-spike CD8 responses, likely underestimated virus-specific expansions, and missed private and CD4 specificities.

This was a case-control study nested in a cohort of healthcare workers in London, UK, who had nasopharyngeal swab PCR tests and blood samples taken every week. Healthcare workers were enrolled in the week of the UK lockdown, from 23 to 31 March 2020, and were followed every week for up to roughly 15 weeks. The V gene is TRBV20-1 and the J gene is TRBJ2-7, with TRBD1 matching 11 junction bases. The sequence derives from an adult who was a healthcare worker with PCR-confirmed SARS-CoV-2 infection or an uninfected control (not recorded which). The sample consisted of whole blood. The DNA is as follows: TGCAGTGCTAGACACCGGGACAGGGGGTACGAGCAGTACTTC. The translation is CSARHRDRGYEQYF.